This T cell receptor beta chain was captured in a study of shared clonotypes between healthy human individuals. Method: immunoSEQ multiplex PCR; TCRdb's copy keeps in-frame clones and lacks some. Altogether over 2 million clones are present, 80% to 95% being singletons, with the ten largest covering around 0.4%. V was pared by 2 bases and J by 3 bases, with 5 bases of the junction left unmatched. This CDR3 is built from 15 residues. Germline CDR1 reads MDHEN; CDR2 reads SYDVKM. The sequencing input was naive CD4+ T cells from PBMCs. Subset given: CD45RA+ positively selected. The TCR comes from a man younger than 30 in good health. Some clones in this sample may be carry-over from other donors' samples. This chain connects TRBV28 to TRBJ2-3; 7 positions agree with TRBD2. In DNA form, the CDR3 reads TGTGCCAGCAGTTTAAGGACTAGGTGGACAGATACGCAGTATTTT. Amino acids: CASSLRTRWTDTQYF.